This T cell receptor (beta chain) was sequenced in a study of tumor and adjacent non-tumor tissue in lung cancer. A modified ARM-PCR protocol with three rounds of nested PCR amplified TCRbeta. Each CDR3 protein gets one entry after TCRdb re-called the multiplex PCR reads with MiXCR. This repertoire shows 65,000 to 80,000 distinct CDR3 sequences, around four fifths found once; its top ten account for 28%. Germline lookup yields CDR1 SEHNR and CDR2 FQNEAQ (reference sequence). The CDR3 is 15 amino acids. This sample's RNA came from whole unsorted tissue. A word on this clonotype: What it recognizes is unknown. A much larger clone lies a single base off, so this may be a read error.

Overall study results and limits: Significantly higher TCR diversity was found in tumor than normal lung.

This receptor was identified in a man in his 60s with non-small cell lung cancer. Material for sequencing was lung tumor tissue. The V call is TRBV7-9, the J call TRBJ2-2; 7 bases fit TRBD1. CDR3 protein: CAGRPGTANTVELFF. The CDR3 DNA reads as TGTGCCGGACGGCCCGGGACAGCGAACACCGTGGAGCTGTTTTTT. Using reference TRBV7-9 and TRBJ2-2 for the parts outside the CDR3, the full variable domain is DTGVSQNPRHKITKRGQNVTFRCDPISEHNRLYWYRQTLGQGPEFLTYFQNEAQLEKSRLLSDRFSAERPKGSFSTLEIQRTEQGDSAMYLCAGRPGTANTVELFFGEGSRLTVL.